Below, 20 T cell receptor beta chains from the same sample are listed, as sequenced in a study of blood T cell repertoires in COVID-19 (dated by TCRdb to the early 2020s). Libraries were built with the immunoSEQ multiplex PCR assay. TCRdb re-hosts the immuneACCESS table, in-frame sequences only. Its copies lack some clones; in the studies checked, an unresolved V gene accounts for under half of them, and the cause for the rest is not known. This sample lists some 320,000 clones; around 88% were detected once. Approximately 6.6% of the sample comes from the top ten. Sequenced: peripheral blood. All receptors come from a woman in her twenties or thirties who had recovered from COVID-19.

This chain joins TRBV12-3 or TRBV12-4 and TRBJ1-4, with D tentatively TRBD1 (5 bases). The CDR3 consists of 11 residues. With 6 bases removed from V and 13 bases from J, the gap between germline ends came to 12 bases. CDR3 DNA: TGTGCCAGCAGCTCCGGGGGGGGACTGTTTTTT. It encodes CASSSGGGLFF.

The chain carries TRBV5-4 and TRBJ1-3; 7 nucleotides agree with TRBD1. Unmatched junction bases numbered 3, after V lost 4 bases and J lost 5 bases. Germline V gene data show CDR1 as SGHNT and CDR2 as YYREEE (reference sequence). The CDR3 consists of 13 residues. This CDR3 is CASSLGQRNTIYF. The CDR3 DNA reads TGTGCCAGCAGCCTGGGACAGAGAAACACCATATATTTT.

This clone was counted a few times. The chain joins TRBV9 to TRBJ2-5, with 8 positions matching TRBD1. Per germline, CDR1 SGDLS and CDR2 YYNGEE. The J segment lost 5 bases and the V segment lost 4 bases, leaving 13 bases of the junction unmatched. The CDR3 has 16 residues. The CDR3 protein is CASSPPPQGAGETQYF. The CDR3 nucleotides are TGTGCCAGCAGCCCGCCCCCTCAGGGGGCGGGTGAGACCCAGTACTTC. Full variable domain (missing parts from reference TRBV9 and TRBJ2-5): DSGVTQTPKHLITATGQRVTLRCSPRSGDLSVYWYQQSLDQGLQFLIQYYNGEERAKGNILERFSAQQFPDLHSELNLSSLELGDSALYFCASSPPPQGAGETQYFGPGTRLLVL.

This chain connects TRBV3-1 (or the pseudogene TRBV3-2) to TRBJ1-3; the D is unclear. The germline V gene has CDR1 LGHDT and CDR2 YNNKEL (reference sequence). The CDR3 sequence is 16 residues long. V lost 3 bases and J lost 7, with 19 bases in between. The CDR3, as DNA: TGTGCCAGCAGCCATCCGGGAGGACCAGGTGGGAACACCATATATTTT. It yields the protein CASSHPGGPGGNTIYF.

The V call is TRBV19, the J call TRBJ2-1; 8 bases line up with TRBD2. The CDR3 covers 16 residues. V lost 5 bases, J lost 8 bases, and 14 bases stayed unmatched. CDR1 LNHDA and CDR2 SQIVND come from the germline V gene (reference sequence). The CDR3, as DNA: TGTGCCAGTAGTCCCAATCGGGGACTAGGAGTCCATGAGCAGTTCTTC. Its translation: CASSPNRGLGVHEQFF.

This sequence joins TRBV5-4 and TRBJ2-3; TRBD1 might be the D (6 bases). The CDR3 has 16 amino acids. Deletions cut 4 bases from V and 2 bases from J, with 17 bases between. Germline V gives CDR1 SGHNT, CDR2 YYREEE (reference sequence). CDR3 sequence (DNA): TGTGCCAGCAGCCGCTTGACAGGCCTTTTCACAGATACGCAGTATTTT. Translated, it gives CASSRLTGLFTDTQYF.

The chain has TRBV5-1 and TRBJ1-3; TRBD1 aligns across 8 bases. Germline CDR1 is SGHRS and CDR2 is YFSETQ. This CDR3 spans 16 amino acids. V shed 2 bases, J shed 1 base, and the junction held 5 bases outside the gene matches. CDR3 coding DNA: TGCGCCAGCAGCTTTACTACAGGGGGTTCTGGAAACACCATATATTTT. Amino acid sequence: CASSFTTGGSGNTIYF.

This chain connects TRBV13 to TRBJ2-1, with a weak D call TRBD2 (6 bases). Germline assignment: CDR1 PRHDT and CDR2 FYEKMQ (reference sequence). Trimming stripped 5 bases from V and 6 bases from J, with 20 bases between. CDR3 size: 16 residues. The CDR3 coding sequence is TGTGCCAGCAGCGCCCCCATGGGCCACGGGGGCAATGAGCAGTTCTTC. Residues: CASSAPMGHGGNEQFF.

The rearrangement links TRBV7-9 to TRBJ1-1; 11 bases fit TRBD1. The CDR3 is 18 residues long. V lost 4 bases to trimming and J lost 5 bases; unmatched junction nucleotides: 15. CDR1 SEHNR and CDR2 FQNEAQ come from the germline V gene (reference sequence). The CDR3 coding sequence is TGTGCCAGCAGCTCCGGTACGTCGGACAGGGGGCCGAGGACTGAAGCTTTCTTT. As protein: CASSSGTSDRGPRTEAFF.

This sequence joins TRBV12-3 or TRBV12-4 and TRBJ1-2, with D uncertain. The CDR3 runs 11 residues. The V gene lost 6 bases and the J gene lost 8 bases, with 10 bases spanning the gap. The CDR3 protein is CASSRGRGYTF. Written as DNA, the CDR3 is TGTGCCAGCAGCCGCGGTAGAGGCTACACCTTC.

V usage is TRBV5-6 and J usage is TRBJ1-4, with 8 bases that match TRBD1. This CDR3 contains 17 residues. Germline V gene sequence: CDR1 SGHDT, CDR2 YYEEEE. V lost 4 bases and J lost 7; bases outside the gene matches: 15. In DNA form, the CDR3 reads TGTGCCAGCAGCCCCGCACGGAGACAGGGGAGAAGTGAAAAACTGTTTTTT. Its translation: CASSPARRQGRSEKLFF.

This clone was seen just once. J is TRBJ1-1 and V is TRBV19, with 9 bases identical to TRBD1. Germline CDR1 is LNHDA and CDR2 is SQIVND (reference sequence). V gave up 5 bases and J gave up 4 bases; unmatched junction bases: 5. The CDR3 consists of 14 residues. The CDR3 DNA is TGTGCCAGTAGTCCCGGACAGGGGACCACTGAAGCTTTCTTT. Translating it yields CASSPGQGTTEAFF.

In its sample, this clone was seen a few times. J is TRBJ2-1 and V is TRBV2; 7 positions match TRBD2. This CDR3 is built from 13 residues. Per germline, CDR1 SNHLY and CDR2 FYNNEI. J gave up 10 bases and V 1 base, and 4 bases lay outside the gene matches. The CDR3 coding sequence is TGTGCCAGCAGTGAAGGTCGGGGAGGGGAGCAGTTCTTC. Translation: CASSEGRGGEQFF.

V and J are TRBV2 and TRBJ1-2; TRBD1 agrees at 7 bases. The V and J ends lost 1 base and 6 bases, in that order; junction bases with no gene match: 8. The CDR3 totals 15 residues. Germline CDR1 reads SNHLY; CDR2 reads FYNNEI. The CDR3, as DNA: TGTGCCAGCAGTGAAGGACAGGGAGAGACCCATGGCTACACCTTC. This codes for CASSEGQGETHGYTF.

This chain links TRBV5-1 with TRBJ2-3, with 7 bases identical to TRBD1. Germline CDR1 is SGHRS and CDR2 is YFSETQ. The CDR3 loop spans 17 amino acids. V lost 4 bases to trimming and J lost 1 base; unmatched junction nucleotides: 12. CDR3 nucleotide sequence: TGCGCCAGCAGCAGAAACCGGGACAGCTTCGGCACAGATACGCAGTATTTT. It codes for CASSRNRDSFGTDTQYF.

This clone was seen just once. The gene calls are TRBV7-2 and TRBJ1-3; D ambiguous. Trimming removed 5 bases at V and 0 bases at J, with 8 bases between. Germline CDR1 reads SGHTA; CDR2 reads FQGNSA. There are 14 residues in the CDR3. The CDR3 nucleotides are TGTGCCAGCAGCCAAAAAATCTCTGGAAACACCATATATTTT. This translates into CASSQKISGNTIYF.

This chain joins TRBV20-1 and TRBJ2-3; a weak D match, TRBD2 (6 bases). This CDR3 contains 13 residues. Per the germline V gene, CDR1 is DFQATT and CDR2 is SNEGSKA (reference sequence). Trimming removed 3 bases at V and 2 bases at J, with 9 bases between. As DNA, the CDR3 is TGCAGTGCTAGTCGGGACTCCACAGATACGCAGTATTTT. Translated, it gives CSASRDSTDTQYF.

J is TRBJ2-3 and V is TRBV7-2; D perhaps matches TRBD1 (6 bases). The CDR3 sequence is 14 residues long. The V gene's germline CDR1 is SGHTA and CDR2 FQGNSA. V gave up 9 bases and J gave up 4 bases, with 17 bases separating them. The CDR3 sequence is CASTQGPPPDTQYF. The CDR3 DNA reads TGTGCCAGTACACAGGGACCCCCACCAGATACGCAGTATTTT.

Here the CDR3 DNA reads TGTGCCAGCAGCTTGACAGGCCACACCGGGGAGCTGTTTTTT. Amino acid sequence: CASSLTGHTGELFF. The chain carries TRBV13 and TRBJ2-2, with a weak D call TRBD1 (6 bases). Trimming left V 3 bases short and J 3 bases short, with 8 bases between. In germline, CDR1 is PRHDT, CDR2 FYEKMQ (reference sequence). The CDR3 sequence is 14 residues long.

This clone showed up just once. The chain recombines TRBV7-2 with TRBJ1-1, with a weak D call TRBD1 (6 bases). Germline lookup yields CDR1 SGHTA and CDR2 FQGNSA. Trimming removed 1 base from V and 1 base from J, with 7 bases in between. This CDR3 has 14 amino acids. CDR3 region: CASSLGRGNTEAFF. CDR3 nucleotide sequence: TGTGCCAGCAGCTTAGGCAGGGGGAACACTGAAGCTTTCTTT.